What follows are 20 T cell receptor beta chains derived from one specimen sequenced in a study of blood T cell repertoires in COVID-19. TCRdb's copy holds only in-frame clones and misses some; the assay was immunoSEQ multiplex PCR. The sample shows 53,000 or so clones, about 86% of them seen only once. Sequences were obtained from peripheral blood. These receptors all come from a man between 65 and 85 years old with active COVID-19.

The gene calls are TRBV5-4 and TRBJ1-2; D unresolved. The CDR3 has 13 residues. Germline V gives CDR1 SGHNT, CDR2 YYREEE (reference sequence). V dropped 0 bases and J dropped 5 bases, with 8 bases sitting between them. CDR3 sequence (DNA): TGTGCCAGCAGCTTGGGGGCGTCGTATGGCTACACCTTC. Translation gives CASSLGASYGYTF.

V gene TRBV7-6 combines with J gene TRBJ1-3; 9 bases map to TRBD1. The germline V gene encodes CDR1 SGHVS and CDR2 FNYEAQ. The CDR3 extends over 19 amino acids. With V trimmed by 0 bases and J by 0 bases, 9 bases remained unmatched. DNA of the CDR3: TGTGCCAGCAGCTTAGCTGTCGGGACAGGGCCCTCCTCTGGAAACACCATATATTTT. Protein sequence: CASSLAVGTGPSSGNTIYF.

The genes are TRBV5-1 and TRBJ1-2; D possibly corresponds to TRBD1 (5 bases). The CDR3 covers 14 residues. The germline V gene encodes CDR1 SGHRS and CDR2 YFSETQ. Trimming stripped 0 bases from V and 7 bases from J, with 13 bases between. Here the CDR3 reads CASSLGQGSGGYTF. In nucleotides, the CDR3 is TGCGCCAGCAGCTTGGGGCAGGGTAGTGGTGGCTACACCTTC.

The chain combines TRBV19 with TRBJ2-7, with 7 bases aligning to TRBD1. V was clipped by 8 bases and J by 3 bases; unmatched bases: 7. Per the germline V gene, CDR1 is LNHDA and CDR2 is SQIVND (reference sequence). This CDR3 is 13 amino acids long. The CDR3: CASRQGRGYEQYF. The CDR3 coding sequence is TGTGCCAGTCGACAGGGTCGGGGCTACGAGCAGTACTTC.

The chain is built from TRBV18 and TRBJ2-6; maybe TRBD2 (7 bases). CDR1 and CDR2 (germline): KGHSH, LQKENI. The CDR3 loop spans 18 amino acids. V was clipped by 1 base and J by 0 bases, with 13 bases between them. As DNA, the CDR3 is TGTGCCAGCTCACCACGCGGGGGCGTCCTCTCTGGGGCCAACGTCCTGACTTTC. Translation gives CASSPRGGVLSGANVLTF.

The V and J genes are TRBV2 and TRBJ2-5, with D perhaps TRBD2 (6 bases). Germline V gives CDR1 SNHLY, CDR2 FYNNEI. The CDR3 contains 14 residues. Between the trimmed V and J ends, which lost 6 bases and 6 bases, there was a span of 17 bases. The CDR3 DNA is TGTGCCAGCAGCGGGACTGAGGGTAGAAAGACCCAGTACTTC. Translating it yields CASSGTEGRKTQYF.

The chain combines TRBV2 with TRBJ1-6; D is perhaps TRBD1 (5 bases). V was trimmed by 6 bases and J by 11 bases, leaving 17 bases between them. The CDR3 extends over 14 amino acids. Per germline, CDR1 SNHLY and CDR2 FYNNEI. The CDR3 region has the DNA TGTGCCAGCAGCGCCAGGACTTGGGGGGCACCCCTCCACTTT. Protein sequence: CASSARTWGAPLHF.

The chain couples TRBV10-2 to TRBJ2-7, with 9 positions matching TRBD1. The CDR3 has 14 residues. The junction had 8 bases not matched to a gene; V was cut back by 6 bases and J by 5 bases. Germline-derived CDR1 and CDR2 are WSHSY and SAAADI. The CDR3 loop reads CASSLDRGGHEQYF. CDR3 sequence (DNA): TGCGCCAGCAGCCTAGACAGGGGGGGGCACGAGCAGTACTTC.

This chain links TRBV20-1 with TRBJ1-1; no firm D call. The CDR3 contains 12 residues. Trimming took 3 bases from V and 4 from J, leaving 9 bases between them. Germline-derived CDR1 and CDR2 are DFQATT and SNEGSKA (reference sequence). CDR3 protein: CSASGSGTEAFF. Here the CDR3 DNA reads TGCAGTGCTAGTGGGTCAGGCACTGAAGCTTTCTTT.

CDR3 sequence: CASSQALQGNTEAFF. The CDR3 DNA reads as TGTGCCAGCAGCCAAGCACTGCAGGGGAACACTGAAGCTTTCTTT. This rearrangement joins TRBV3-1 (or the pseudogene TRBV3-2) to TRBJ1-1, with D maybe TRBD1 (5 bases). This CDR3 has 15 residues. Germline lookup yields CDR1 LGHDT and CDR2 YNNKEL (reference sequence). V dropped 1 base and J dropped 1 base, with 10 bases sitting between them.

The chain recombines TRBV6-2 or TRBV6-3 with TRBJ2-1, with TRBD2 matching over 13 bases. The germline CDR1 and CDR2 sequences are MNHEY and SVGEGT. This CDR3 region has 19 residues. With 5 bases clipped from V and 9 bases from J, the junction kept 19 bases outside the gene matches. For the CDR3, the DNA is TGTGCCAGCAGTCCCCCCGGACTAGCGGGGGCGTTGAGCGTAGGTGAGCAGTTCTTC. Encoded protein: CASSPPGLAGALSVGEQFF.

The chain recombines TRBV29-1 with TRBJ2-2, with D uncertain. CDR3 size: 12 residues. The germline V gene has CDR1 SQVTM and CDR2 ANQGSEA. V lost 5 bases and J 2 bases, leaving 6 bases between the germline ends. The CDR3 DNA follows: TGCAGCGTTAGACACAACACCGGGGAGCTGTTTTTT. This codes for CSVRHNTGELFF.

The chain recombines TRBV18 with TRBJ2-7, with 7 bases lining up with TRBD1. The CDR3 is 14 residues long. Germline CDR1 is KGHSH and CDR2 is LQKENI. Trimming removed 3 bases from V and 4 bases from J; junction bases left unmatched: 6. The CDR3 DNA is TGTGCCAGCTCACCTGCAGACAGGGAATACGAGCAGTACTTC. Protein sequence: CASSPADREYEQYF.

The chain employs TRBV5-1 and TRBJ1-4, with 9 bases lining up with TRBD1. Germline CDR1 reads SGHRS; CDR2 reads YFSETQ. Germline trimming cut 3 bases from V and 7 bases from J; bases unmatched to any gene: 4. The CDR3 runs 14 residues. CDR3 loop: CASSWGQGGEKLFF. In DNA, the CDR3 is TGCGCCAGCAGCTGGGGACAGGGCGGTGAAAAACTGTTTTTT.

The chain recombines TRBV11-3 with TRBJ2-3, with 8 bases fitting TRBD2. There are 15 residues in the CDR3. CDR1 SGHNT and CDR2 YENEEA come from the germline V gene. With V trimmed by 4 bases and J by 6 bases, 9 bases remained unmatched. As DNA, the CDR3 is TGTGCCAGCAGCTCCCCGGGGGGGCCGGGGGATACGCAGTATTTT. Protein sequence: CASSSPGGPGDTQYF.

The chain joins TRBV9 to TRBJ2-1; 11 bases align to TRBD2. CDR3 length equals 14 residues. The trim removed 4 bases at V and 5 bases at J, leaving 2 bases unmatched. Germline V gives CDR1 SGDLS, CDR2 YYNGEE. CDR3 in amino acids: CASSSGLADNEQFF. The CDR3 DNA reads as TGTGCCAGCAGCTCGGGACTAGCGGACAATGAGCAGTTCTTC.

This chain links TRBV18 with TRBJ1-4; D might be TRBD1 (6 bases). The CDR3 spans 15 residues. CDR1 and CDR2 (germline): KGHSH, LQKENI. Trimming removed 1 base at V and 3 bases at J, with 9 bases between. DNA for the CDR3: TGTGCCAGCTCACCACTACAGGGCTCTAATGAAAAACTGTTTTTT. Residues: CASSPLQGSNEKLFF.

The count of this clone is one. The chain links TRBV24-1 to TRBJ2-3; a weak D match, TRBD1 (5 bases). The CDR3 loop spans 15 amino acids. Germline V gene lookup returns CDR1 KGHDR and CDR2 SFDVKD. V lost 3 bases, J lost 0 bases, and 9 bases lay in between. The CDR3 DNA follows: TGTGCCACCAGTGATCAGGGCAGGAGCACAGATACGCAGTATTTT. This encodes CATSDQGRSTDTQYF.

V and J are TRBV5-1 and TRBJ2-5, with 9 bases aligning to TRBD1. The CDR3 consists of 14 residues. V trimming: 4 bases; J trimming: 5 bases; junction bases outside the gene matches: 6. Germline assignment: CDR1 SGHRS and CDR2 YFSETQ. The CDR3 loop reads CASSKGQGGETQYF. In DNA form, the CDR3 reads TGCGCCAGCAGCAAGGGACAGGGTGGGGAGACCCAGTACTTC.

The V call is TRBV3-1 (or the pseudogene TRBV3-2), the J call TRBJ2-5, with TRBD2 matching over 9 bases. CDR1 is LGHDT and CDR2 is YNNKEL in the germline V gene (reference sequence). The CDR3 extends over 16 amino acids. The V segment lost 4 bases and the J segment 1 base; nucleotides outside the gene matches: 7. CDR3 DNA: TGTGCCAGCAGCCCCTGGCTAGCGGGGATCCAAGAGACCCAGTACTTC. Encoded protein: CASSPWLAGIQETQYF.